The TCR beta chain described here comes from a study of blood T cell repertoires in COVID-19. The overall study: The origin of the acute and convalescent COVID-19 samples was the United States, Italy and Spain. Nucleic acid was either cDNA or gDNA, and it came from T cells, B-cell-depleted T cells, or PBMCs.

From germline, CDR1 is MNHEY and CDR2 SVGAGI. Trimming took off 1 base at V and 10 bases at J, with 20 bases between the two ends. The CDR3 runs 16 residues. Those enrolled, adults aged about 18 to 95 years, came from around 25 US areas. Authors' data handling: Amplification of reference gene primers provided the estimated nucleated cell counts. Sequenced by immunoSEQ multiplex PCR; TCRdb stores in-frame clones only, minus some. The DNA was the basis for D and trimming; V, J and clone size are from that table. Altogether fewer than 200,000 clones are present, 65% to 85% being singletons, with the ten largest covering roughly 6%.

This sequence joins TRBV6-5 and TRBJ2-1, with a weak D call TRBD2 (6 bases). Sequenced input: PBMCs or T cells enriched from blood (not recorded which). This TCR derives from a woman in her thirties or forties with acute COVID-19. The CDR3 sequence is CASSYFMGGVPREQFF. The CDR3 DNA reads as TGTGCCAGCAGTTACTTTATGGGCGGGGTCCCACGCGAGCAGTTCTTC.